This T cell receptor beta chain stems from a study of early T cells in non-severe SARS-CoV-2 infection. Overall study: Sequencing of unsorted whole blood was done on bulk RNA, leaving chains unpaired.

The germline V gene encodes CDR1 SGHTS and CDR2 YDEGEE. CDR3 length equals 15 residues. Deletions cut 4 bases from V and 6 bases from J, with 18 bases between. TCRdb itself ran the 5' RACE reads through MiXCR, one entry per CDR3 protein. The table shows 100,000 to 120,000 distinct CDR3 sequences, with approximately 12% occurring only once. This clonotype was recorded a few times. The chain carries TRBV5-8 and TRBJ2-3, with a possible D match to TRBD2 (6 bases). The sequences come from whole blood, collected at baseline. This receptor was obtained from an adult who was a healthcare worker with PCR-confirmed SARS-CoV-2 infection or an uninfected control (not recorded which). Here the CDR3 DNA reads TGTGCCAGCAGCATTTTGGGAGGCCTCGGTGATACGCAGTATTTT. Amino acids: CASSILGGLGDTQYF.